These 2 T cell receptor beta chains originate from one sample sequenced in a study of monozygotic twins with inflammatory bowel disease. From the 5' RACE reads, TCRdb lists one entry per CDR3 protein and no DNA. This sample's table has about 420,000 distinct CDR3 sequences. Specimen: blood. These receptors originate from a human donor with ulcerative colitis or Crohn's disease, or a healthy co-twin of an affected twin (not recorded which).

The chain couples TRBV11-2 to TRBJ2-5. There are 13 residues in the CDR3. CDR1 is SGHAT, CDR2 FQNNGV, per germline. This chain's CDR3 is CASSFGHQETQYF. The entire variable domain, with the rest obtained from reference TRBV11-2 and TRBJ2-5, is as follows: EAGVAQSPRYKIIEKRQSVAFWCNPISGHATLYWYQQILGQGPKLLIQFQNNGVVDDSQLPKDRFSAERLKGVDSTLKIQPAKLEDSAVYLCASSFGHQETQYFGPGTRLLVL.

V is TRBV7-2 and J is TRBJ2-7; checking the TCRdb D call of TRBD1 is not possible without DNA. The length of the CDR3 is 14 residues. CDR1 is SGHTA and CDR2 is FQGNSA in the germline V gene. The CDR3 spells CASSLDPGFGEQYF.